This T cell receptor (beta chain) was obtained from a study of spatial heterogeneity in lung cancer. Study-level background: More beta-chain than alpha-chain sequences were consistently detected. Findings and limits, study-wide: Whereas they appeared in blood less at follow-up, ubiquitous expanded tumor TCRs appeared there more at resection.

Every individual TCR cDNA molecule carried its own unique molecular identifier, which allowed correction of PCR and sequencing errors. Using its own MiXCR run on the 5' RACE reads, TCRdb lists one record per CDR3 protein. The sample lists some 64,000 distinct CDR3 sequences; approximately 8% were seen once. This sample's time point: sample taken at primary tumor resection. The input material, whole RNA from tumor, nontumor lung or frozen PBMC, was sequenced unsorted. Germline V gene lookup returns CDR1 MDHEN and CDR2 SYDVKM. CDR3 length: 13 residues. Trimming shortened V by 7 bases and J by 6 bases, and 16 bases separated the two germline ends. This clonotype was counted between two and nine times. The antigen remains unidentified.

This chain joins TRBV28 and TRBJ2-7, with D unresolved. The sequence came from a female donor with early-stage non-small cell lung cancer. The sequencing used PBMCs, collected at surgery. CDR3 in DNA: TGTGCCAGCACTATCAATAGTTTCTCCGAGCAGTACTTC. It codes for CASTINSFSEQYF.